This note documents a single T cell receptor (beta chain) sequence. The antigen is not known. Sequencing was performed with immunoSEQ multiplex PCR; in TCRdb, only in-frame clones are kept and a portion is missing. In the table there are 85,000 to 130,000 clones, approximately 89% of which are singletons. This sample is drawn from a study of T cell responses to AZD1222 COVID-19 vaccine. Germline CDR1 and CDR2: LGHNA and YSLEER. This CDR3 spans 16 amino acids. After removal of 4 bases from V and 5 bases from J, the junction contained 13 bases not matched to a gene. Whole-study findings and limits: CD4 TCRs covered the whole spike, strongest at regions 160-218 and 743-854. Repertoires were collected only later (after the peak T cell response had occurred). Nearly half of spike-specific TCRs reportedly target unmutated variant regions.

This receptor was identified in an adult in good health. The V call is TRBV4-3, the J call TRBJ2-5; the match to TRBD2 covers 7 bases. This sample comprised peripheral blood, obtained on day 0 of AZD1222 vaccination. CDR3 DNA sequence: TGCGCCAGCAGCCCTCTCGGGGGGAGTGTGGGCGAGACCCAGTACTTC. Translation: CASSPLGGSVGETQYF.